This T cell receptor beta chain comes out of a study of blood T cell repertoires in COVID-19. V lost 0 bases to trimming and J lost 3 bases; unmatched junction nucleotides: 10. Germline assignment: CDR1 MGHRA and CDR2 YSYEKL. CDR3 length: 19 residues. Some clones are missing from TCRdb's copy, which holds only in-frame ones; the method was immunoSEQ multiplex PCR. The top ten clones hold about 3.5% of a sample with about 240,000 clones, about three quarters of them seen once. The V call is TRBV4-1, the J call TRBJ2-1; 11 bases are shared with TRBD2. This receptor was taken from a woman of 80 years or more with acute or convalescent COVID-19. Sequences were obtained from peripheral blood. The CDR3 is CASSQETPGLAANYNEQFF. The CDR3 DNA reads TGCGCCAGCAGCCAAGAAACCCCGGGACTAGCGGCAAACTACAATGAGCAGTTCTTC.